This T cell receptor (beta chain) appears in the sequencing data of a study of yellow fever vaccine responses in identical twins. The study's findings and limits: Among the twins, the vaccine T cell response reportedly seemed partly convergent and partly personalized.

The table lists this clonotype with a few counts. The antigen is undetermined. MiXCR was run by TCRdb on the RT-PCR reads, yielding one entry per CDR3 protein. This sample has tens of thousands of distinct CDR3 sequences, with over 70% found just once. This CDR3 region has 17 residues. Trimming took 0 bases from V and 4 from J, leaving 13 bases between them. The germline gives CDR1 KGHSH, CDR2 LQKENI. V and J are TRBV18 and TRBJ2-6, with D perhaps TRBD1 (6 bases). The sequenced sample was T cells from blood (PBMCs), unsorted or a sorted subset (not recorded which), obtained before or after yellow fever vaccination (not recorded which). This receptor was obtained from a woman aged 18-29 years who received the yellow fever vaccine. The CDR3 DNA follows: TGTGCCAGCTCACCACCGCTCAGGGGAACGGGGGCCAACGTCCTGACTTTC. Its translation is CASSPPLRGTGANVLTF. Filled out from reference TRBV18 and TRBJ2-6, the complete variable domain reads NAGVMQNPRHLVRRRGQEARLRCSPMKGHSHVYWYRQLPEEGLKFMVYLQKENIIDESGMPKERFSAEFPKEGPSILRIQQVVRGDSAAYFCASSPPLRGTGANVLTFGAGSRLTVL.